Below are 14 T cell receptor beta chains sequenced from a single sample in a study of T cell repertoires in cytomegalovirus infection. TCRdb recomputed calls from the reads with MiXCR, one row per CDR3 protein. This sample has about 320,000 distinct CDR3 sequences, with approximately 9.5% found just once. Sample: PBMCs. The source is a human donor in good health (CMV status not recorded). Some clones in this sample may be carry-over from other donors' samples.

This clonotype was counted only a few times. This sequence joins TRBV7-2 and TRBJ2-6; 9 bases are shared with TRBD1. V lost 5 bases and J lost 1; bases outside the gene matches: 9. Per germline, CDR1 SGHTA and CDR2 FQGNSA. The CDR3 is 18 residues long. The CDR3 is CASSPLQGQGSGANVLTF. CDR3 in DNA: TGTGCCAGCAGCCCCCTTCAGGGACAGGGATCTGGGGCCAACGTCCTGACTTTC.

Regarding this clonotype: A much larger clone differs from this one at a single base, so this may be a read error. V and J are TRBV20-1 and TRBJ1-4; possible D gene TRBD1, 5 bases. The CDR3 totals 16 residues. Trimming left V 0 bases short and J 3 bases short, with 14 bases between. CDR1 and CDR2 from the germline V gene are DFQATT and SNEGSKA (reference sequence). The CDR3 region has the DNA TGCAGTGCTAGAGATAGGGGAGGAGCGCCTAATGAAAAACTGTTTTTT. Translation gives CSARDRGGAPNEKLFF.

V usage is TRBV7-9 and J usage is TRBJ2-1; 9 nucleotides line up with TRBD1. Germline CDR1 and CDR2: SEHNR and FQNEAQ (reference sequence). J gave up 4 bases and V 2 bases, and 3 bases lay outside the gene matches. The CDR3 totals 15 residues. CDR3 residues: CASSLRDRAYNEQFF. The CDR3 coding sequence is TGTGCCAGCAGCTTAAGGGACAGGGCATACAATGAGCAGTTCTTC.

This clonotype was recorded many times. CDR3 residues: CASRGQGSTDTQYF. Written as DNA, the CDR3 is TGTGCCAGCCGCGGGCAGGGAAGCACAGATACGCAGTATTTT. The chain recombines TRBV28 with TRBJ2-3; D tentatively reads TRBD1 or TRBD2 (5 bases each). Trimming shortened V by 8 bases and J by 0 bases, and 12 bases separated the two germline ends. Germline CDR1 MDHEN, CDR2 SYDVKM. The CDR3 has 14 residues. Variable domain in full (rest from reference TRBV28 and TRBJ2-3): DVKVTQSSRYLVKRTGEKVFLECVQDMDHENMFWYRQDPGLGLRLIYFSYDVKMKEKGDIPEGYSVSREKKERFSLILESASTNQTSMYLCASRGQGSTDTQYFGPGTRLTVL.

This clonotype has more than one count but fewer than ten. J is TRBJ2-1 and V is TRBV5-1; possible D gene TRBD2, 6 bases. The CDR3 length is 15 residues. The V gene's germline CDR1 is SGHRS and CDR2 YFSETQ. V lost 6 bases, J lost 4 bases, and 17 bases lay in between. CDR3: CASTHRDSFYNEQFF. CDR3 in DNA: TGCGCCAGCACCCACCGGGACTCTTTTTACAATGAGCAGTTCTTC.

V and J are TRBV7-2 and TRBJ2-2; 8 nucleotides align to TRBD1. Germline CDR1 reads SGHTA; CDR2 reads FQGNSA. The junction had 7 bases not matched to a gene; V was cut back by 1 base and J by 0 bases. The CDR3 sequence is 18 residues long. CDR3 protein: CASSLVGPGGANTGELFF. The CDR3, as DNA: TGTGCCAGCAGCTTAGTAGGGCCAGGGGGCGCGAACACCGGGGAGCTGTTTTTT.

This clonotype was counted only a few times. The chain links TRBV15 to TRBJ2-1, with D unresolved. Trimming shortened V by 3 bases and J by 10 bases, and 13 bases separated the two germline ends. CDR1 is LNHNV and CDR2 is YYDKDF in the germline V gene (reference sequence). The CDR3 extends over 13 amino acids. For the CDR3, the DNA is TGTGCCACCAGCAGGACCCTCGGCACGGAGCAGTTCTTC. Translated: CATSRTLGTEQFF.

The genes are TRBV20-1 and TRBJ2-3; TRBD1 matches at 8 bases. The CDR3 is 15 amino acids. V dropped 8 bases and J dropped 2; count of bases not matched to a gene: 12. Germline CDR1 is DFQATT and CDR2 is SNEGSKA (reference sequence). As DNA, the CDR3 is TGCAGTTCCGGTTCGAGGACAGGGACCACAGATACGCAGTATTTT. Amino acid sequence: CSSGSRTGTTDTQYF.

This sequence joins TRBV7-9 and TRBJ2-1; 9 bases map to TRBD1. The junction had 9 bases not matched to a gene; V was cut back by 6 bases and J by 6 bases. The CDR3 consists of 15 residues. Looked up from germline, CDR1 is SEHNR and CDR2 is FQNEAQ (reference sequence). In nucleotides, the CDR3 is TGTGCCAGCAGATACTTTGGGACAGGGTTCAATGAGCAGTTCTTC. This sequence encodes CASRYFGTGFNEQFF. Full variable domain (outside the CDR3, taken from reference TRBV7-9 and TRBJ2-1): DTGVSQNPRHKITKRGQNVTFRCDPISEHNRLYWYRQTLGQGPEFLTYFQNEAQLEKSRLLSDRFSAERPKGSFSTLEIQRTEQGDSAMYLCASRYFGTGFNEQFFGPGTRLTVL.

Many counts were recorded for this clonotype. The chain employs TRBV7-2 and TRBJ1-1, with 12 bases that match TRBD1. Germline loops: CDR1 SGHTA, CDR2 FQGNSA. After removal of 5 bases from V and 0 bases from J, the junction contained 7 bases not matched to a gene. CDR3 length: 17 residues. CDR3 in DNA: TGTGCCAGCAGCCCTCCGGGACAGGGGGCATTGAACACTGAAGCTTTCTTT. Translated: CASSPPGQGALNTEAFF.

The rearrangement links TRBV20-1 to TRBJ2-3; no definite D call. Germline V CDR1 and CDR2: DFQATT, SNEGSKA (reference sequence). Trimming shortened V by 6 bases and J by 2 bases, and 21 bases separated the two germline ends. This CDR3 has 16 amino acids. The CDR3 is CSAQNTWGRDTDTQYF. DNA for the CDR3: TGCAGTGCCCAAAACACCTGGGGAAGGGACACAGATACGCAGTATTTT.

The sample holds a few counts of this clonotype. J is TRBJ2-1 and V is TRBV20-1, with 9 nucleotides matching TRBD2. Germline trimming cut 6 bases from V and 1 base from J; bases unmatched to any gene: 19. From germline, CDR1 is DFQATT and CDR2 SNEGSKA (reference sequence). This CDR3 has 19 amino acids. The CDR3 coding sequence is TGCAGTGCGGTGGGGCATGGCGGGGGGGCCGGAAGATCCTACAATGAGCAGTTCTTC. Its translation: CSAVGHGGGAGRSYNEQFF.

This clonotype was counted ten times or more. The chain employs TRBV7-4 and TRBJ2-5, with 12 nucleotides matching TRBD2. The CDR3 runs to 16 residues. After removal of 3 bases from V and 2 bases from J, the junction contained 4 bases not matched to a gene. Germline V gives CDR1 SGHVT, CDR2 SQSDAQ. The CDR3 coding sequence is TGTGCCAGCAGCTTCCCCGGACTAGCGGGGCAAGAGACCCAGTACTTC. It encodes CASSFPGLAGQETQYF.

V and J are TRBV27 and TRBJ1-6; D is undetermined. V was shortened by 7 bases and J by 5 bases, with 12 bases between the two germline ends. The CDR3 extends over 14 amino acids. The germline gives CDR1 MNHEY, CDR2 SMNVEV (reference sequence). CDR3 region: CASKIEWNNSPLHF. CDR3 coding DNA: TGTGCCAGCAAAATCGAATGGAATAATTCACCCCTCCACTTT.